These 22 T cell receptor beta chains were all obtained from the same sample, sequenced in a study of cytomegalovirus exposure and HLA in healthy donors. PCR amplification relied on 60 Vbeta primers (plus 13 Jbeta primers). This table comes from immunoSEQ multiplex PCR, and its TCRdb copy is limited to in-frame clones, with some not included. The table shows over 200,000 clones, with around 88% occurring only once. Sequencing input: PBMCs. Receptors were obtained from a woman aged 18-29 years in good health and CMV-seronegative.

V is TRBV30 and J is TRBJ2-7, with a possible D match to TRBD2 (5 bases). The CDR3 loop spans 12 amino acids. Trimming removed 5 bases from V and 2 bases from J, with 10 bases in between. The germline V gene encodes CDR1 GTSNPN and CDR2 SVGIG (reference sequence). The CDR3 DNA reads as TGTGCCTGGGGTAAAGCGGCCTACGAGCAGTACTTC. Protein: CAWGKAAYEQYF.

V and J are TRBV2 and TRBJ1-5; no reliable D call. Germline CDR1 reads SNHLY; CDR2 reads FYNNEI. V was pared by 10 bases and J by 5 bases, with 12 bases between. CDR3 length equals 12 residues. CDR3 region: CATRTEYQPQHF. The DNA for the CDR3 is TGTGCCACTAGGACTGAGTATCAGCCCCAGCATTTT. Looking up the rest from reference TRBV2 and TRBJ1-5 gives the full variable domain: EPEVTQTPSHQVTQMGQEVILRCVPISNHLYFYWYRQILGQKVEFLVSFYNNEISEKSEIFDDQFSVERPDGSNFTLKIRSTKLEDSAMYFCATRTEYQPQHFGDGTRLSIL.

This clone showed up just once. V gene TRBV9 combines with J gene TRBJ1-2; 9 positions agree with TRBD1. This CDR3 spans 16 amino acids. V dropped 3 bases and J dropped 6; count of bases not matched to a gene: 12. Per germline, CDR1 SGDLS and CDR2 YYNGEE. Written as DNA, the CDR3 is TGTGCCAGCAGCGGGTTCCGGGACAGGGTTGTGGATGGCTACACCTTC. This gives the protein CASSGFRDRVVDGYTF.

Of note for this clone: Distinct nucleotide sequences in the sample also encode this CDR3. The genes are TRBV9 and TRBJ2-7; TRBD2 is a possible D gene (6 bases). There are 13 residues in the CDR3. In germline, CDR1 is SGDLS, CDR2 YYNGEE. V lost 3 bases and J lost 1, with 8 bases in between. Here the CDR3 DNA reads TGTGCCAGCAGCGGGGGAGGATCCTACGAGCAGTACTTC. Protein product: CASSGGGSYEQYF.

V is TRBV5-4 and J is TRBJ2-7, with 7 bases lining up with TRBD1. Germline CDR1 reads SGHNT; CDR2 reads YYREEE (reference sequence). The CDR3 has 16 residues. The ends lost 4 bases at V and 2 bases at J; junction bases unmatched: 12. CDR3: CASSADLTGKAYEQYF. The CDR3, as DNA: TGTGCCAGCAGCGCCGACCTGACAGGGAAAGCCTACGAGCAGTACTTC.

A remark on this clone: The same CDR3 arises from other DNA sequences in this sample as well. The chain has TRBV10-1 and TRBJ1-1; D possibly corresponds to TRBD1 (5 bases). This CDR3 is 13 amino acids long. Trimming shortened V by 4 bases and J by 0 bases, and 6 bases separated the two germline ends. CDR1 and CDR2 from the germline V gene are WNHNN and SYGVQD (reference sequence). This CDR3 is CASSGQLNTEAFF. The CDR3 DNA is TGCGCCAGCAGTGGACAGTTGAACACTGAAGCTTTCTTT.

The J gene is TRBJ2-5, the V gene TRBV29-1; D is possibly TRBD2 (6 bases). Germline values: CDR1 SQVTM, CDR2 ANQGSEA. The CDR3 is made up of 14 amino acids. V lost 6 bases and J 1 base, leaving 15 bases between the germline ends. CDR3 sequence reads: CSVLGGGAQETQYF. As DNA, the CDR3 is TGCAGCGTCCTGGGAGGAGGAGCCCAAGAGACCCAGTACTTC.

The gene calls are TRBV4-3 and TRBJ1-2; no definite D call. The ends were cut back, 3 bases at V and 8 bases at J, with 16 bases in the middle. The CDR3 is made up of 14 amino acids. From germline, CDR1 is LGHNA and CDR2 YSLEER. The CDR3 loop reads CASSQGVLRGGYTF. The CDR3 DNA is TGCGCCAGCAGCCAGGGAGTACTTAGAGGGGGCTACACCTTC.

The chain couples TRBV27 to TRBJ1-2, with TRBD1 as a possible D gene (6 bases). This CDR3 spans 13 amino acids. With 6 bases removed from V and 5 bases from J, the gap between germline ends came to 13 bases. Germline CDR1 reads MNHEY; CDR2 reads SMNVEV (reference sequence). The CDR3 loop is CASSRTATYGYTF. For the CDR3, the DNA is TGTGCCAGCAGCCGGACAGCGACTTATGGCTACACCTTC.

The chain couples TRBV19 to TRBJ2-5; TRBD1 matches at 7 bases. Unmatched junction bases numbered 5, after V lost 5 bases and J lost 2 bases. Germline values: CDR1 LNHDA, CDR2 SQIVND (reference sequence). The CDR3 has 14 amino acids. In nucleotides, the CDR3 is TGTGCCAGTAGTGATGACAGGGCGCAAGAGACCCAGTACTTC. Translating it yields CASSDDRAQETQYF. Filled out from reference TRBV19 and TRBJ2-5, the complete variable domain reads DGGITQSPKYLFRKEGQNVTLSCEQNLNHDAMYWYRQDPGQGLRLIYYSQIVNDFQKGDIAEGYSVSREKKESFPLTVTSAQKNPTAFYLCASSDDRAQETQYFGPGTRLLVL.

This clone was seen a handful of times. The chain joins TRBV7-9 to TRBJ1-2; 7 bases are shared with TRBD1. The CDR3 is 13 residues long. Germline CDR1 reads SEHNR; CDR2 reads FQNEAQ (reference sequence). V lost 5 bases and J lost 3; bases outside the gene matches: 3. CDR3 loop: CASSQGVDYGYTF. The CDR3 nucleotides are TGTGCCAGCAGCCAGGGGGTGGACTATGGCTACACCTTC.

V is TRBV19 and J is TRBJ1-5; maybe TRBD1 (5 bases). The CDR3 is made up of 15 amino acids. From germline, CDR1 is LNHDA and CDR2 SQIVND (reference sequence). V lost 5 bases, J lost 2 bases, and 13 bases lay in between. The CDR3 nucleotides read TGTGCCAGTAGTTTCGGGGGATTGGGCAATCAGCCCCAGCATTTT. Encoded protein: CASSFGGLGNQPQHF.

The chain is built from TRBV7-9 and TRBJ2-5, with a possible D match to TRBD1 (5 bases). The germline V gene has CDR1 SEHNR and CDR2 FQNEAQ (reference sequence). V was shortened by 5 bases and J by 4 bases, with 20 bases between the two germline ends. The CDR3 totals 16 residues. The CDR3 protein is CASSPRQGLSPETQYF. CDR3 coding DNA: TGTGCCAGCAGCCCTCGGCAGGGTTTATCCCCAGAGACCCAGTACTTC.

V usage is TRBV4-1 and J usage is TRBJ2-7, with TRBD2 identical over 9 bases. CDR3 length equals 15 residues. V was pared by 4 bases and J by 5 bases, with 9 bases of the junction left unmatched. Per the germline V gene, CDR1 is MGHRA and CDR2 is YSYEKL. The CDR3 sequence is CASSLHGTSMDEQYF. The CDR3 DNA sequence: TGCGCCAGCAGCCTCCACGGGACTAGCATGGACGAGCAGTACTTC.

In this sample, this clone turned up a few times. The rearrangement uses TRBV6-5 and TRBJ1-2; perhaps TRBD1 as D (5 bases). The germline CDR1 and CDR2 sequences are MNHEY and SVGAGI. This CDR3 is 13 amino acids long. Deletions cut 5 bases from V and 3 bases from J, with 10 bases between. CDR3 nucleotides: TGTGCCAGCAGTGAAGGGGATTACTATGGCTACACCTTC. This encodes CASSEGDYYGYTF.

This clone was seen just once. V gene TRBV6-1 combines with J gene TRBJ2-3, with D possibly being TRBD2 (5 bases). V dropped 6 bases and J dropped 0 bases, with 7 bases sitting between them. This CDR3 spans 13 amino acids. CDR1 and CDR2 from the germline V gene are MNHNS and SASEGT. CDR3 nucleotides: TGTGCCAGCAGACGGACTAGCACAGATACGCAGTATTTT. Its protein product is CASRRTSTDTQYF.

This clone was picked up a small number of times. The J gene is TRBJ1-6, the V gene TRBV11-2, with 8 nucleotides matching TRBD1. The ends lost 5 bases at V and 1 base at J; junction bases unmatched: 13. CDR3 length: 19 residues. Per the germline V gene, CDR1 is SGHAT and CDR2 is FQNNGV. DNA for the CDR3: TGTGCCAGCAGCCCAGGACAGGGTTCTCGAGGTTCCTATAATTCACCCCTCCACTTT. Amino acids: CASSPGQGSRGSYNSPLHF.

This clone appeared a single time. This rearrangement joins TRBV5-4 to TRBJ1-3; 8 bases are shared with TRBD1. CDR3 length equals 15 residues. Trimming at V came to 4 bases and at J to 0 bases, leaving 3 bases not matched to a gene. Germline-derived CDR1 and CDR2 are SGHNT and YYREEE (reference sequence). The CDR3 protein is CASSRQGTSGNTIYF. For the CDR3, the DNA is TGTGCCAGCAGCCGACAGGGGACCTCTGGAAACACCATATATTTT. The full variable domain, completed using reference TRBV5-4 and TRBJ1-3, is ETGVTQSPTHLIKTRGQQVTLRCSSQSGHNTVSWYQQALGQGPQFIFQYYREEENGRGNFPPRFSGLQFPNYSSELNVNALELDDSALYLCASSRQGTSGNTIYFGEGSWLTVV.

CDR3 coding DNA: TGCGCCAGCAGCTTGGAGGGACAGATATCAGGGGAGCTGTTTTTT. Residues: CASSLEGQISGELFF. The V gene is TRBV5-1, the J gene TRBJ2-2, with 7 bases matching TRBD1. CDR3 size: 15 residues. With V trimmed by 0 bases and J by 8 bases, 7 bases remained unmatched. Germline V lookup: CDR1 SGHRS, CDR2 YFSETQ.

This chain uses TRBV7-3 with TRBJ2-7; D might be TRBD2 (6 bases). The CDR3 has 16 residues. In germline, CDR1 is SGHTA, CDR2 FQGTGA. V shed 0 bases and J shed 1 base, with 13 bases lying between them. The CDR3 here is CASSLTPAGMSYEQYF. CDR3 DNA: TGTGCCAGCAGCTTAACCCCTGCGGGGATGTCCTACGAGCAGTACTTC.

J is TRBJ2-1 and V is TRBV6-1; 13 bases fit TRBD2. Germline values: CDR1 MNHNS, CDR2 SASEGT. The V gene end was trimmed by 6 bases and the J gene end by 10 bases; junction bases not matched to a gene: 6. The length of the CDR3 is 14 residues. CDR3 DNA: TGTGCCAGCAGCACTAGCGGGGGGGCCGGAGAGCAGTTCTTC. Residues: CASSTSGGAGEQFF.

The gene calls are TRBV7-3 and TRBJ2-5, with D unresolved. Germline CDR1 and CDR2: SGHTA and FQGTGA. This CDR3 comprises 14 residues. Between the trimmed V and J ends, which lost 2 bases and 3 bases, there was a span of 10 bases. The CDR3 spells CASSLLGQEETQYF. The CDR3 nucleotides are TGTGCCAGCAGCTTATTGGGCCAGGAAGAGACCCAGTACTTC.